The 13 T cell receptor beta chains presented below share a single source sample, sequenced in a study of OX40 agonist ivuxolimab in advanced cancers. Here immunoSEQ multiplex PCR was the method, and the copy in TCRdb shows in-frame clones only, minus some. The table shows tens of thousands of clones, with approximately 80% occurring only once. The sample was CD4+ or CD8+ T cells sorted from blood, taken in a trial of the OX40 agonist ivuxolimab. These receptors all stem from an adult with an advanced solid tumor such as melanoma, head and neck, liver or kidney cancer.

CDR3 DNA sequence: TGTGCCAGCAGCTCCAGAGGGGGTGGGACTAGCGGCTACGAGCAGTACTTC. It translates to CASSSRGGGTSGYEQYF. V gene TRBV9 combines with J gene TRBJ2-7; 11 nucleotides agree with TRBD2. The germline CDR1 and CDR2 sequences are SGDLS and YYNGEE. V lost 4 bases, J lost 3 bases, and 12 bases stayed unmatched. The CDR3 is 17 residues long.

The chain uses TRBV19 and TRBJ1-1; D uncertain. The CDR3 contains 15 residues. The germline V gene has CDR1 LNHDA and CDR2 SQIVND (reference sequence). V was shortened by 0 bases and J by 0 bases, with 8 bases between the two germline ends. The DNA of the CDR3 is TGTGCCAGTAGTATAGACGCGGGGATGAACACTGAAGCTTTCTTT. It yields the protein CASSIDAGMNTEAFF.

Comment on this clone: One end of the junction does not line up with germline, which may come from a read error. The chain combines TRBV7-3 with TRBJ2-7, with TRBD1 matching 7 bases. The CDR3 covers 14 residues. Germline V lookup: CDR1 SGHTA, CDR2 FQGTGA. The CDR3 reads CASSPTDTGVEQYF. CDR3 coding DNA: TGTGCTAGCAGCCCCACCGATACAGGGGTCGAGCAGTACTTC.

The chain uses TRBV19 and TRBJ2-1; TRBD2 matches 11 bases. Germline-derived CDR1 and CDR2 are LNHDA and SQIVND (reference sequence). With 8 bases clipped from V and 8 bases from J, the junction kept 5 bases outside the gene matches. CDR3 length equals 13 residues. The CDR3, as DNA: TGTGCCAGTTGCATAGCGGGGGGGCATGAGCAGTTCTTC. This translates into CASCIAGGHEQFF. Full variable domain (outside the CDR3, taken from reference TRBV19 and TRBJ2-1): DGGITQSPKYLFRKEGQNVTLSCEQNLNHDAMYWYRQDPGQGLRLIYYSQIVNDFQKGDIAEGYSVSREKKESFPLTVTSAQKNPTAFYLCASCIAGGHEQFFGPGTRLTVL.

This rearrangement joins TRBV7-8 to TRBJ2-7, with D tentatively TRBD1 or TRBD2 (6 bases each). The CDR3 consists of 14 residues. Germline V gene sequence: CDR1 SGHVS, CDR2 FQNEAQ. V lost 2 bases and J 0 bases, leaving 8 bases between the germline ends. Written as DNA, the CDR3 is TGTGCCAGCAGCTTAAGGGGGGTCTCCTACGAGCAGTACTTC. Its translation: CASSLRGVSYEQYF.

The chain links TRBV7-8 to TRBJ2-7; no clear D gene. Germline CDR1 is SGHVS and CDR2 is FQNEAQ. V was trimmed by 1 base and J by 3 bases, leaving 10 bases between them. This CDR3 comprises 14 residues. The CDR3 region has the DNA TGTGCCAGCAGCTTAGAGGGCAGAGACTACGAGCAGTACTTC. As protein: CASSLEGRDYEQYF.

The V and J genes are TRBV9 and TRBJ2-1; possibly TRBD2 for D (6 bases). Germline-derived CDR1 and CDR2 are SGDLS and YYNGEE. Trimming shortened V by 0 bases and J by 2 bases, and 18 bases separated the two germline ends. This CDR3 spans 18 amino acids. The CDR3 DNA reads TGTGCCAGCAGCGTAGTGGGTAGCGGAGACGGGGCCTACAATGAGCAGTTCTTC. Residues: CASSVVGSGDGAYNEQFF.

This clone was detected only a few times. The V call is TRBV7-6, the J call TRBJ2-7, with TRBD2 identical over 7 bases. V lost 5 bases and J lost 3; bases outside the gene matches: 19. This CDR3 is built from 18 residues. From germline, CDR1 is SGHVS and CDR2 FNYEAQ. CDR3 sequence (DNA): TGTGCCAGCAGCCCCTTCGGGGAGGGACCCACAAAGGGCTACGAGCAGTACTTC. It encodes CASSPFGEGPTKGYEQYF.

The CDR3 DNA follows: TGTGCCAGCATCTCAGGGAGTGATCAGCCCCAGCATTTT. Its protein product is CASISGSDQPQHF. The V and J genes are TRBV6-1 and TRBJ1-5; D might be TRBD1 (5 bases). The CDR3 runs to 13 residues. CDR1 MNHNS and CDR2 SASEGT come from the germline V gene. Trimming stripped 7 bases from V and 5 bases from J, with 12 bases between.

The chain couples TRBV14 to TRBJ1-3; maybe TRBD1 (5 bases). Looked up from germline, CDR1 is SGHDN and CDR2 is FVKESK. Trimming removed 3 bases from V and 2 bases from J, with 8 bases in between. This CDR3 contains 14 residues. CDR3 DNA sequence: TGTGCCAGCAGCCACAGGGATACTGGAAACACCATATATTTT. The encoded protein is CASSHRDTGNTIYF.

The J gene is TRBJ1-2, the V gene TRBV4-2, with D hard to call. CDR1 is LGHNA, CDR2 YNFKEQ, per germline. V gave up 1 base and J gave up 7 bases, with 7 bases separating them. The CDR3 has 12 residues. The CDR3 loop reads CASSQGDLGYTF. CDR3 coding DNA: TGTGCCAGCAGCCAAGGAGACCTTGGCTACACCTTC.

The chain carries TRBV19 and TRBJ2-7; 7 bases are shared with TRBD2. Germline V gene data show CDR1 as LNHDA and CDR2 as SQIVND (reference sequence). This CDR3 is 13 amino acids long. Losses at the gene ends were 3 bases for V and 6 bases for J; bases not matched to a gene: 5. CDR3 sequence reads: CASSIGGGGEQYF. CDR3 DNA: TGTGCCAGTAGTATTGGGGGGGGAGGCGAGCAGTACTTC. The full variable domain, completed using reference TRBV19 and TRBJ2-7, is DGGITQSPKYLFRKEGQNVTLSCEQNLNHDAMYWYRQDPGQGLRLIYYSQIVNDFQKGDIAEGYSVSREKKESFPLTVTSAQKNPTAFYLCASSIGGGGEQYFGPGTRLTVT.

The count of this clone is one. This chain joins TRBV9 and TRBJ2-2; D uncertain. CDR1 is SGDLS and CDR2 is YYNGEE in the germline V gene. CDR3 length equals 14 residues. V was trimmed by 4 bases and J by 7 bases, leaving 14 bases between them. CDR3 nucleotides: TGTGCCAGCAGCCCCAATTTGAGAGGCGGGGAGCTGTTTTTT. Its translation is CASSPNLRGGELFF.